This T cell receptor beta chain was recovered during a study of cytomegalovirus exposure and HLA in healthy donors. Overall study results and limits: Reportedly, diagnosis of cytomegalovirus status by the classifier showed high specificity and sensitivity.

Primers included in the PCR were 60 Vbeta and 13 Jbeta primers. The protocol was immunoSEQ multiplex PCR, while the TCRdb copy is restricted to in-frame clones and leaves out a portion. The sample includes about 130,000 clones, 80% to 90% of them seen just once. This clone came up once. Its antigen remains unidentified. The CDR3 sequence is 15 residues long. V was pared by 2 bases and J by 6 bases, with 17 bases between. Germline-derived CDR1 and CDR2 are MNHNY and SVGAGI (reference sequence). The sequence came from a woman in her twenties or thirties in good health and CMV-seronegative. V and J are TRBV6-6 and TRBJ2-7, with D possibly being TRBD2 (7 bases). The sample consisted of PBMCs. CDR3 DNA sequence: TGTGCCAGCAGTTACGTCGCCGGGGGGCCAGGCGAGCAGTACTTC. Amino acids: CASSYVAGGPGEQYF.